This T cell receptor (beta chain) was profiled in a study of tumor and adjacent non-tumor tissue in lung cancer. Study background: There were around 11 adenocarcinoma, 2 squamous cell carcinoma and 1 small cell lung cancer cases.

Germline CDR1 ENHRY, CDR2 SYGVKD. This CDR3 has 13 amino acids. Trimming stripped 2 bases from V and 10 bases from J, with 12 bases between. Note on this clonotype: The antigen is undetermined.

Whole-study results and caveats: Normal lung showed higher cumulative top 100 clone frequency than tumor. Compared with tumor, normal lung showed significantly lower TCR diversity.

This sample's RNA came from whole unsorted tissue. Between August and November 2014, newly diagnosed, chemotherapy-naive lung cancer patients underwent thoracic surgery in China. Three rounds of nested PCR, following a modified ARM-PCR protocol, produced the TCRbeta library. TCRdb re-called the multiplex PCR reads with MiXCR, one entry per CDR3 protein. The table includes approximately 86,000 distinct CDR3 sequences, 72% detected once. The rearrangement joins TRBV10-3 to TRBJ2-1; no firm D call. This TCR derives from a woman in her 40s with non-small cell lung cancer. The sequencing sample was made of lung tumor tissue. CDR3 nucleotide sequence: TGTGCCATCAGTGAGCCCGGTGGAAGGGAGCAGTTCTTC. Protein product: CAISEPGGREQFF.